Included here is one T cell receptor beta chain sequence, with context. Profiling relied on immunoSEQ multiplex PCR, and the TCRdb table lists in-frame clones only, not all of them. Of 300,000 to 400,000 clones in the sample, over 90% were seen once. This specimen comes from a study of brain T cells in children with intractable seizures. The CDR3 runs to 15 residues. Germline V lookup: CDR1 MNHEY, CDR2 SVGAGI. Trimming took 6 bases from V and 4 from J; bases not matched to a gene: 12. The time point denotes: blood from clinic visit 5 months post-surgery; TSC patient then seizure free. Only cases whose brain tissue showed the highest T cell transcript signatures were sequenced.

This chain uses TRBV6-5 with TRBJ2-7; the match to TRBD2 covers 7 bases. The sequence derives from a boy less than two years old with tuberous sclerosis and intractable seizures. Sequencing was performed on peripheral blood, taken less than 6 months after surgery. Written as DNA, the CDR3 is TGTGCCAGCAGGGAGATGACTAGCTCGTTTTACGAGCAGTACTTC. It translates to CASREMTSSFYEQYF.